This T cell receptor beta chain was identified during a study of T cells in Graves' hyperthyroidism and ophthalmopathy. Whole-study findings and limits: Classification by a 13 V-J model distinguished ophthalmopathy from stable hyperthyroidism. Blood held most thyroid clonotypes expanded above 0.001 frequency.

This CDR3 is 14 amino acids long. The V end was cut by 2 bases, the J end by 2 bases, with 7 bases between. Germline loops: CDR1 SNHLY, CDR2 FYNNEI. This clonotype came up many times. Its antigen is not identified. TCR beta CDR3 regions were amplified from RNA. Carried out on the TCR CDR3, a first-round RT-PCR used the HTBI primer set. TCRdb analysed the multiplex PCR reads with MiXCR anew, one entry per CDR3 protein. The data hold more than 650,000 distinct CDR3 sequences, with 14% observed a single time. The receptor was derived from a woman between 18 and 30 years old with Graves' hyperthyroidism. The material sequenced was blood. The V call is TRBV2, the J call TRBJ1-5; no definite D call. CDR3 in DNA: TGTGCCAGCAGTGAAATTACGGGCAATCAGCCCCAGCATTTT. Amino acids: CASSEITGNQPQHF.